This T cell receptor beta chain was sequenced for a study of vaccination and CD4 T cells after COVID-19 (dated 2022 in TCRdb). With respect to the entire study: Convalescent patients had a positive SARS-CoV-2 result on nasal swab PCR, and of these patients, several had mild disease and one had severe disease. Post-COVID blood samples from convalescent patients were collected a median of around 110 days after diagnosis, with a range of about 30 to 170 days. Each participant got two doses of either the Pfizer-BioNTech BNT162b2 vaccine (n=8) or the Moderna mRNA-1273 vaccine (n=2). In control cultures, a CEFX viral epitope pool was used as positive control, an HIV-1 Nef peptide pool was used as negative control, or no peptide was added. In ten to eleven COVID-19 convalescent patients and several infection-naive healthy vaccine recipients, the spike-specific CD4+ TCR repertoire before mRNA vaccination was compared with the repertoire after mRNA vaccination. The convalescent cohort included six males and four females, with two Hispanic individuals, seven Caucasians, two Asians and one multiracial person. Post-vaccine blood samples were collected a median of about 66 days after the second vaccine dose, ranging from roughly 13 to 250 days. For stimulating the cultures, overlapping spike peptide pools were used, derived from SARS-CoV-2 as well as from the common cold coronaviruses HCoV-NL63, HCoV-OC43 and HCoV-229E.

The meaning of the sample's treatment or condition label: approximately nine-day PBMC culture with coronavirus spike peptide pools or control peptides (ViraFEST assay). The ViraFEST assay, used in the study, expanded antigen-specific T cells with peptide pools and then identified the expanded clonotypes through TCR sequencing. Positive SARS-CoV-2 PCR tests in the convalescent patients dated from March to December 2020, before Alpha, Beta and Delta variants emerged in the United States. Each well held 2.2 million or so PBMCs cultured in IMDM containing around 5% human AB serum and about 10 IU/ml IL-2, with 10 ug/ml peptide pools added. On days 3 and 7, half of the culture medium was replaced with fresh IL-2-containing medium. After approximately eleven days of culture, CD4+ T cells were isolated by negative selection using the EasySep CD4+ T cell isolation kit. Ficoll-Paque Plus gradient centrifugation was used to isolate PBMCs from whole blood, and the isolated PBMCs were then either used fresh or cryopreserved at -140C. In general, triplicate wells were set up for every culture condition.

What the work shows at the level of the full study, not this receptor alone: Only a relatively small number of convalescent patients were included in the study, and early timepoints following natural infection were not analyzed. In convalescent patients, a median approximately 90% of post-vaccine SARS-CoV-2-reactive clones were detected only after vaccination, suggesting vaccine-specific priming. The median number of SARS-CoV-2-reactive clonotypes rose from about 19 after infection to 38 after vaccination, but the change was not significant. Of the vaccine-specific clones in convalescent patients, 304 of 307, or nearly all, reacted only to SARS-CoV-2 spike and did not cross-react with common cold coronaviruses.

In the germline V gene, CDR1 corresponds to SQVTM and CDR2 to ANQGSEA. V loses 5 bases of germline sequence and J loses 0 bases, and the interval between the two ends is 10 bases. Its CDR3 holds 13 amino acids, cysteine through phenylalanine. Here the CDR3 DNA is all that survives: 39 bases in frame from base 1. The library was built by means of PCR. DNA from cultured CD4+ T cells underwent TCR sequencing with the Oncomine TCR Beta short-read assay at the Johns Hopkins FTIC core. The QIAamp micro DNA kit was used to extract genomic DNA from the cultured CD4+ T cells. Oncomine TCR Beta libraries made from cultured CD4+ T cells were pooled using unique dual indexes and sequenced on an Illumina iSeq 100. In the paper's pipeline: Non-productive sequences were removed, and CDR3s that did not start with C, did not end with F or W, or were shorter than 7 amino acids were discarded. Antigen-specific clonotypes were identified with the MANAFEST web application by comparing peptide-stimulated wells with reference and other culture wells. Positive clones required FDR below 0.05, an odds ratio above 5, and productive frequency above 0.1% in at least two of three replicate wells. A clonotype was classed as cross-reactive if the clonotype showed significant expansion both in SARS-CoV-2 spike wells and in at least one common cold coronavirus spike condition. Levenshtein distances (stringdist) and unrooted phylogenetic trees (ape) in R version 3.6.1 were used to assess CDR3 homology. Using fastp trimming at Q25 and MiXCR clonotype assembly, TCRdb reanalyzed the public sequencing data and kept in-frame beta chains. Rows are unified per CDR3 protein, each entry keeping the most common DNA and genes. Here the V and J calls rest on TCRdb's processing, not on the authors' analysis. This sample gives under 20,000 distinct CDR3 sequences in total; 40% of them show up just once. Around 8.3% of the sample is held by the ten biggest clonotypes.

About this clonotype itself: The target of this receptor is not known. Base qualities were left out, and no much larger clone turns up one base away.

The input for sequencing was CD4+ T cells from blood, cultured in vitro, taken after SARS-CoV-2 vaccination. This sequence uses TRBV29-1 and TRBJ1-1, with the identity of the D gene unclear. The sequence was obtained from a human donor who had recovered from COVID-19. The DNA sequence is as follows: TGCAGCGTTCCCGGGCTAATGAACACTGAAGCTTTCTTT. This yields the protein CSVPGLMNTEAFF.